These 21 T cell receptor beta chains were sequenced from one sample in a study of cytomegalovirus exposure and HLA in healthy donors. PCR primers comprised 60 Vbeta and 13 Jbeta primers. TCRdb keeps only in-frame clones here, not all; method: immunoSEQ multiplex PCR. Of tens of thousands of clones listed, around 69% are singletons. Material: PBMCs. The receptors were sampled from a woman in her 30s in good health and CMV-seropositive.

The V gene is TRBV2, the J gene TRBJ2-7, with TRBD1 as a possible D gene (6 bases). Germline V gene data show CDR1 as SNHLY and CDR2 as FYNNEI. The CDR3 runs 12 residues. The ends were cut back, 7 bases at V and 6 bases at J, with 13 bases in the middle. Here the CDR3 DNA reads TGTGCCAGCACCCCCGAGGGGGTCGAGCAGTACTTC. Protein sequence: CASTPEGVEQYF.

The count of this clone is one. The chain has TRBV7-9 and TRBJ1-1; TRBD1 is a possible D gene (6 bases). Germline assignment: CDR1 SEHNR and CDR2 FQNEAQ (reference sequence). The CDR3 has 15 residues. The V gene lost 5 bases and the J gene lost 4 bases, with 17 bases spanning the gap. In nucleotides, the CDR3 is TGTGCCAGCAGCCCGCCTACAGGGATTGGCACTGAAGCTTTCTTT. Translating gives CASSPPTGIGTEAFF.

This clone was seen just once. The CDR3 loop is CASSYSSGQGNYGYTF. The CDR3 DNA sequence: TGTGCCAGCAGTTACTCCTCCGGACAGGGAAACTATGGCTACACCTTC. The chain combines TRBV6-5 with TRBJ1-2; 8 bases agree with TRBD1. V was clipped by 0 bases and J by 2 bases; unmatched bases: 5. Per germline, CDR1 MNHEY and CDR2 SVGAGI. CDR3 length: 16 residues.

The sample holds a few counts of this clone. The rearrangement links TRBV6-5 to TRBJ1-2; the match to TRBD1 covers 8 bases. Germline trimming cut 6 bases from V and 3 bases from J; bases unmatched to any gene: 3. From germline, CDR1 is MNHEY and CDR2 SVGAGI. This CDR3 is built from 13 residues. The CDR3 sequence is CASSSTGDYGYTF. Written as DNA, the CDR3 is TGTGCCAGCAGCTCGACAGGGGACTATGGCTACACCTTC.

CDR3 amino acids: CASTFFRVQVQETQYF. The CDR3 DNA sequence: TGTGCCAGCACCTTCTTTAGGGTACAGGTCCAAGAGACCCAGTACTTC. The rearrangement uses TRBV6-4 and TRBJ2-5; TRBD1 might be the D (5 bases). CDR1 is MRHNA and CDR2 is SNTAGT in the germline V gene. This CDR3 is 16 amino acids long. V lost 7 bases to trimming and J lost 1 base, with 19 bases between them.

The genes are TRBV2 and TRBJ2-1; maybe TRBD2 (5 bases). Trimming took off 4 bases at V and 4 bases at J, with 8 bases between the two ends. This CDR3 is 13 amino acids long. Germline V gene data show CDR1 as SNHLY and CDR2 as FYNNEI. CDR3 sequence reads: CASSGTSYNEQFF. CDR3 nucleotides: TGTGCCAGCAGTGGGACTTCTTACAATGAGCAGTTCTTC. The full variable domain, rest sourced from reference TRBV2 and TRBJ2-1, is EPEVTQTPSHQVTQMGQEVILRCVPISNHLYFYWYRQILGQKVEFLVSFYNNEISEKSEIFDDQFSVERPDGSNFTLKIRSTKLEDSAMYFCASSGTSYNEQFFGPGTRLTVL.

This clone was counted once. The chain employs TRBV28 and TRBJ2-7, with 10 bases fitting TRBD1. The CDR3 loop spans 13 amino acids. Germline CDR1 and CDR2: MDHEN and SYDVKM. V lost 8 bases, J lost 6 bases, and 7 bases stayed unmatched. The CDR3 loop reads CASRGTGVSEQYF. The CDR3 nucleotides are TGTGCCAGCCGCGGGACAGGGGTCAGCGAGCAGTACTTC.

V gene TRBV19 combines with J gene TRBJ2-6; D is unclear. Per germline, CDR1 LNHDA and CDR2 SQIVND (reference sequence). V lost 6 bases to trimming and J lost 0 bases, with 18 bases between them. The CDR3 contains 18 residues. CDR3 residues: CASSHRLGTTSGANVLTF. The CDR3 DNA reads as TGTGCCAGTAGCCACCGGCTGGGCACAACCTCTGGGGCCAACGTCCTGACTTTC.

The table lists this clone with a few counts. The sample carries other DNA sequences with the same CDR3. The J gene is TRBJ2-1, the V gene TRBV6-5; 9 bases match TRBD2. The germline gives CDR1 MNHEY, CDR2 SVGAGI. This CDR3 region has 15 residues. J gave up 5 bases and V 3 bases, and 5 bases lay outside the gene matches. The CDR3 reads CASSYGRGGHNEQFF. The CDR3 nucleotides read TGTGCCAGCAGTTATGGGCGGGGGGGCCACAATGAGCAGTTCTTC.

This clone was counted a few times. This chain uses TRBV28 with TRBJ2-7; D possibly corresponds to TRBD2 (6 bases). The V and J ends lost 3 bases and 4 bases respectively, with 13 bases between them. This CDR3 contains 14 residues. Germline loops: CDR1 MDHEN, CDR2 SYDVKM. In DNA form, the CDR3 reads TGTGCCAGCAGTTTCCAGGGAGGTGGGTACGAGCAGTACTTC. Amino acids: CASSFQGGGYEQYF. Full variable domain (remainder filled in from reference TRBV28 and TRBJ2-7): DVKVTQSSRYLVKRTGEKVFLECVQDMDHENMFWYRQDPGLGLRLIYFSYDVKMKEKGDIPEGYSVSREKKERFSLILESASTNQTSMYLCASSFQGGGYEQYFGPGTRLTVT.

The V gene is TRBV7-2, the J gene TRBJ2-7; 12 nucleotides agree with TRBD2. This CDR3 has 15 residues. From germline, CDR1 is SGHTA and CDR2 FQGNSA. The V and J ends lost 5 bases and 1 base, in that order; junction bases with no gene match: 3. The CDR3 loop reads CASSRTSGDSYEQYF. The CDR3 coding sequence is TGTGCCAGCAGCCGGACTAGCGGGGATTCCTACGAGCAGTACTTC.

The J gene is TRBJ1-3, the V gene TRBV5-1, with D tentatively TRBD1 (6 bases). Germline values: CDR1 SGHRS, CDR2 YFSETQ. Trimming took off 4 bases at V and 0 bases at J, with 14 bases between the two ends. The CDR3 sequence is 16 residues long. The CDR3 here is CASSEAGVISGNTIYF. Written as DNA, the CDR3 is TGCGCCAGCAGCGAAGCAGGGGTCATCTCTGGAAACACCATATATTTT.

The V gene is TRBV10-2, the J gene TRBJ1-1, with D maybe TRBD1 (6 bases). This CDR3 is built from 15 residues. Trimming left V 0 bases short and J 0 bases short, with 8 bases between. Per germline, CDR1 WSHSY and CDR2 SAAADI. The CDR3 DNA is TGCGCCAGCAGTGAGTCGGGACACATGAACACTGAAGCTTTCTTT. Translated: CASSESGHMNTEAFF.

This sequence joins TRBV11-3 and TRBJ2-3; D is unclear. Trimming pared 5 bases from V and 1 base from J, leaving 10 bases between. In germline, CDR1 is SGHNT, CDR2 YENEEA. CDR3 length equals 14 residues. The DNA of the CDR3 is TGTGCCAGCAGCCCCTTTGCAGGCACAGATACGCAGTATTTT. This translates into CASSPFAGTDTQYF.

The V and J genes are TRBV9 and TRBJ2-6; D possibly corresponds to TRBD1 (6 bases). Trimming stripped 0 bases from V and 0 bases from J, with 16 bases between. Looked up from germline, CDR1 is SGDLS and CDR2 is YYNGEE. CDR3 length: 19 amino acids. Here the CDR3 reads CASSVAPDRMSSGANVLTF. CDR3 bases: TGTGCCAGCAGCGTAGCTCCGGACAGAATGAGCTCTGGGGCCAACGTCCTGACTTTC.

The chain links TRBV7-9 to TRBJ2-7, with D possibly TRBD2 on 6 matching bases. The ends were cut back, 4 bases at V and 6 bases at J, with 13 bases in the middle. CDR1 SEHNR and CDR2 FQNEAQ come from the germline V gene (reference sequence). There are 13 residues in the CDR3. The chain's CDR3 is CASSSRETGEQYF. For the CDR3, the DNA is TGTGCCAGCAGCTCCCGGGAGACGGGCGAGCAGTACTTC.

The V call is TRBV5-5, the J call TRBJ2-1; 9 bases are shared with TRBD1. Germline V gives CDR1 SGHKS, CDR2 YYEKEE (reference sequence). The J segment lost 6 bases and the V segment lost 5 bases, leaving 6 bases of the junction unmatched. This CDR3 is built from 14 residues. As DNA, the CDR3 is TGTGCCAGCAGTTTTCGGACAGGGGCCAATGAGCAGTTCTTC. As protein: CASSFRTGANEQFF. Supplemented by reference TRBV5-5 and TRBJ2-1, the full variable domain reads DAGVTQSPTHLIKTRGQQVTLRCSPISGHKSVSWYQQVLGQGPQFIFQYYEKEERGRGNFPDRFSARQFPNYSSELNVNALLLGDSALYLCASSFRTGANEQFFGPGTRLTVL.

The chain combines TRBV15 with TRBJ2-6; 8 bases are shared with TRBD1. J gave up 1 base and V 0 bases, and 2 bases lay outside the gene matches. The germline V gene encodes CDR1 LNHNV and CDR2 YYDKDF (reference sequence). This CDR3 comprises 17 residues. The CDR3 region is CATSRDRQGSGANVLTF. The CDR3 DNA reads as TGTGCCACCAGCAGAGATCGACAGGGGTCTGGGGCCAACGTCCTGACTTTC.

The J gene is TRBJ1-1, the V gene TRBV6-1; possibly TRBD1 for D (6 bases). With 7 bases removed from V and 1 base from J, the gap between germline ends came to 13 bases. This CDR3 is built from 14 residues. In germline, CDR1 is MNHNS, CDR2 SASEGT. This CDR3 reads CASITGTTNTEAFF. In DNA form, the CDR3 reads TGTGCCAGCATCACAGGGACGACGAACACTGAAGCTTTCTTT.

The CDR3 DNA sequence: TGCAGCTCATACTCGAACTATGGCTACACCTTC. Its protein is CSSYSNYGYTF. The chain links TRBV29-1 to TRBJ1-2; D unresolved. The germline V gene has CDR1 SQVTM and CDR2 ANQGSEA. The CDR3 consists of 11 residues. The V end was cut by 8 bases, the J end by 2 bases, with 9 bases between.

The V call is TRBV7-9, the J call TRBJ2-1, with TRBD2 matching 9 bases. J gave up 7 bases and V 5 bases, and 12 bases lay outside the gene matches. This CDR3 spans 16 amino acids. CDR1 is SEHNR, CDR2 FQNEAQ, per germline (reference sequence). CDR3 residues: CASSPPGLAGQNEQFF. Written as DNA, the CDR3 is TGTGCCAGCAGCCCCCCAGGGCTAGCGGGACAGAATGAGCAGTTCTTC.